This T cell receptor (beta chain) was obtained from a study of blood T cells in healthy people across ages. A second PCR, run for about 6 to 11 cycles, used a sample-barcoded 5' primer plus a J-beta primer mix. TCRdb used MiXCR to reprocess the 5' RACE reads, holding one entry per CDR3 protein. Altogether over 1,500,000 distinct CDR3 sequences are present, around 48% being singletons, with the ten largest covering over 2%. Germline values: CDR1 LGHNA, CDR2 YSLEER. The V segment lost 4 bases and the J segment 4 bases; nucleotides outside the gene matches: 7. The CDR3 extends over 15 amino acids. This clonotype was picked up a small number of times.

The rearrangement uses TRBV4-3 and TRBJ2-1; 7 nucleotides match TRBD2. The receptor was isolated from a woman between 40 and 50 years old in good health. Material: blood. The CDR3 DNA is TGCGCCAGCAGCCTCAGGCAGGGACTATACAATGAGCAGTTCTTC. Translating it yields CASSLRQGLYNEQFF.